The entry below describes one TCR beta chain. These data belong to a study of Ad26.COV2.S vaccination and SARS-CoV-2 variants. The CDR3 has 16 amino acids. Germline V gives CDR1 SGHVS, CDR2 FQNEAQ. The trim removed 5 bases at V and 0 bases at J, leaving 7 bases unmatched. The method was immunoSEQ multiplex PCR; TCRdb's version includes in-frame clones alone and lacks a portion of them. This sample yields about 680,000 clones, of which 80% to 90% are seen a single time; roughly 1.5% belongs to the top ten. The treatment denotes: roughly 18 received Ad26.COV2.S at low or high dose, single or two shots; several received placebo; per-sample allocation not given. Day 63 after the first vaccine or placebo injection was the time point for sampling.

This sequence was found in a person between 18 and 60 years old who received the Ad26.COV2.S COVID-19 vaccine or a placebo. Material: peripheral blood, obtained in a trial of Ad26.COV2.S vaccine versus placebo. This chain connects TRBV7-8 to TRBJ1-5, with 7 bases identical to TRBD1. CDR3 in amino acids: CASSLPGTDSNQPQHF. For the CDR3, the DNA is TGTGCCAGCAGCCTCCCCGGGACAGATAGCAATCAGCCCCAGCATTTT.